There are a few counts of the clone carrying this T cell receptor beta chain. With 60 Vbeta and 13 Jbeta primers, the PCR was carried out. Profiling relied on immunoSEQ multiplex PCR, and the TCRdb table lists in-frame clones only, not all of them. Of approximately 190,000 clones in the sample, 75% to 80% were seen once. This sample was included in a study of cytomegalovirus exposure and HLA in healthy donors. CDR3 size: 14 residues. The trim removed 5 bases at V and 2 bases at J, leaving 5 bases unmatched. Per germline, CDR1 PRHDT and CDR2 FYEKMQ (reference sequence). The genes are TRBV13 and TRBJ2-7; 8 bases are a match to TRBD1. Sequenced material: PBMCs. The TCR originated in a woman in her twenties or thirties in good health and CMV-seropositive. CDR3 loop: CASSGGQAPYEQYF. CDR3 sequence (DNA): TGTGCCAGCAGCGGGGGACAGGCTCCCTACGAGCAGTACTTC.